This T cell receptor (beta chain) was identified during a study of blood T cell repertoires in COVID-19. Study information: Acute and convalescent COVID-19 samples came from the United States, Italy and Spain. T cells, B-cell-depleted T cells, or PBMCs provided the cDNA or gDNA that served as material.

The table came from immunoSEQ multiplex PCR; TCRdb's copy has only in-frame clones and leaves some out. This table has some 80,000 clones, 80% to 90% appearing once. Trimming cost V 6 bases and J 4 bases; bases outside gene matches: 14. Germline assignment: CDR1 MDHEN and CDR2 SYDVKM. CDR3 length: 16 residues. The sequenced sample consisted of peripheral blood. The TCR sequence derives from a human donor in a cohort sampled during active COVID-19. V is TRBV28 and J is TRBJ2-7; 8 nucleotides match TRBD2. This CDR3 is CASSPPPASGLYEQYF. DNA of the CDR3: TGTGCCAGCAGCCCTCCCCCTGCTAGCGGGCTATACGAGCAGTACTTC.